This TCR beta chain was retrieved from a study of blood T cell repertoires in COVID-19. The protocol was immunoSEQ multiplex PCR, while the TCRdb copy is restricted to in-frame clones and leaves out a portion. The data show 100,000 to 150,000 clones, with approximately 90% seen just once and around 2% held by the top ten. The sequence was obtained from a man aged 50 to 60 with COVID-19, enrolled during active disease. Sequenced material: peripheral blood.

DNA for the CDR3: TGTGCCAGCAGCTTCCAGGGGGCCGTGGCTGAAGCTTTCTTT. Protein sequence: CASSFQGAVAEAFF. This rearrangement joins TRBV5-8 to TRBJ1-1, with 8 bases matching TRBD1. The CDR3 sequence is 14 residues long. V was clipped by 2 bases and J by 6 bases; unmatched bases: 6. The germline V gene encodes CDR1 SGHTS and CDR2 YDEGEE.